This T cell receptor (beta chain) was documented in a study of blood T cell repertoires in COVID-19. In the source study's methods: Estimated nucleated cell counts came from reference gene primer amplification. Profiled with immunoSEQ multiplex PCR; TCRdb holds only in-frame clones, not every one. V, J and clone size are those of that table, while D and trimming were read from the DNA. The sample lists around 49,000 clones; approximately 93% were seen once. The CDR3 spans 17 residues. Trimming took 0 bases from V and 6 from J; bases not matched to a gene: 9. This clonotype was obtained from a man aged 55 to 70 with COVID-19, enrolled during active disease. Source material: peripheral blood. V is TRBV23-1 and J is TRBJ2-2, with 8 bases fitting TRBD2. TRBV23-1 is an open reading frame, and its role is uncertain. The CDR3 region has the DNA TGCGCCAGCAGTCAATCGGGGGGAGCGGGAGAAGCCGGGGAGCTGTTTTTT. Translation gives CASSQSGGAGEAGELFF.